What follows describes a single T cell receptor beta chain. The sample is drawn from a study of blood T cells in healthy people across ages. V gave up 6 bases and J gave up 3 bases; unmatched junction bases: 14. The CDR3 sequence is 17 residues long. PCR was performed a second time for about 7 to 12 cycles using a sample-barcoded 5' primer and a J-beta primer mix. TCRdb passed the 5' RACE reads through MiXCR, listing each CDR3 protein once. The sample includes approximately 2,000,000 distinct CDR3 sequences, about two fifths of them seen just once. The genes are TRBV12-3 or TRBV12-4 and TRBJ2-3; 8 bases match TRBD2. The sequence was obtained from a human donor in good health. The specimen sequenced was blood. The CDR3 loop reads CASSSLALRGVTDTQYF. In nucleotides, the CDR3 is TGTGCCAGCAGCTCCTTAGCCCTGCGGGGGGTTACAGATACGCAGTATTTT.